Below are 23 T cell receptor beta chains sequenced from a single sample in a study of shared clonotypes between healthy human individuals. The data were produced by immunoSEQ multiplex PCR, yet TCRdb's version contains in-frame clones alone and is incomplete. The table has about 380,000 clones, about 96% seen once; the top ten hold approximately 0.32%. The sample was memory CD8+ T cells sorted from blood. Subset meaning: CD45RO+ cells pooled with CCR7-negative TemRA cells. The receptors originated from a man aged 30-40 years in good health.

The V gene is TRBV9, the J gene TRBJ2-1, with a tentative D call TRBD2 (5 bases). Trimming stripped 0 bases from V and 7 bases from J, with 14 bases between. This CDR3 contains 15 residues. CDR1 and CDR2 from the germline V gene are SGDLS and YYNGEE. This CDR3 is CASSVVVTGRNEQFF. DNA of the CDR3: TGTGCCAGCAGCGTAGTTGTGACGGGAAGGAATGAGCAGTTCTTC.

In this sample, this clone turned up once. The sample holds other DNA sequences that translate to the same CDR3. The chain recombines TRBV20-1 with TRBJ2-1; no reliable D call. The V gene's germline CDR1 is DFQATT and CDR2 SNEGSKA (reference sequence). The CDR3 contains 11 residues. V shed 5 bases and J shed 3 bases, with 5 bases lying between them. Here the CDR3 reads CSAPLYNEQFF. In DNA, the CDR3 is TGCAGTGCTCCCCTCTACAATGAGCAGTTCTTC.

CDR3 sequence (DNA): TGTGCCAGCAGTTTATTCGCCAGGGGATTCGATACGCAGTATTTT. The encoded protein is CASSLFARGFDTQYF. This sequence joins TRBV27 and TRBJ2-3, with TRBD1 as a possible D gene (6 bases). CDR3 size: 15 residues. CDR1 MNHEY and CDR2 SMNVEV come from the germline V gene (reference sequence). The germline V and J ends were trimmed by 1 base and 6 bases, with 14 bases remaining between them.

The V call is TRBV5-1, the J call TRBJ2-5; D may be TRBD1 (5 bases). V was shortened by 0 bases and J by 4 bases, with 13 bases between the two germline ends. The CDR3 consists of 15 residues. The V gene's germline CDR1 is SGHRS and CDR2 YFSETQ. CDR3 in DNA: TGCGCCAGCAGCTTGGAGTTGGGGCCCCGAGAGACCCAGTACTTC. It translates to CASSLELGPRETQYF. The entire variable domain, with the rest obtained from reference TRBV5-1 and TRBJ2-5, is as follows: KAGVTQTPRYLIKTRGQQVTLSCSPISGHRSVSWYQQTPGQGLQFLFEYFSETQRNKGNFPGRFSGRQFSNSRSEMNVSTLELGDSALYLCASSLELGPRETQYFGPGTRLLVL.

This chain joins TRBV30 and TRBJ2-7; D gene unclear. Trimming cost V 2 bases and J 6 bases, with 8 bases left between them. This CDR3 has 11 residues. In germline, CDR1 is GTSNPN, CDR2 SVGIG (reference sequence). Here the CDR3 DNA reads TGTGCCTGGAGTTCTGGGGTCGAGCAGTACTTC. It encodes CAWSSGVEQYF.

The genes are TRBV7-2 and TRBJ2-3; 9 nucleotides agree with TRBD2. CDR3 length: 16 residues. CDR1 is SGHTA, CDR2 FQGNSA, per germline. The junction had 7 bases not matched to a gene; V was cut back by 1 base and J by 5 bases. This CDR3 reads CASSLVPSGAGDTQYF. In DNA form, the CDR3 reads TGTGCCAGCAGCTTAGTCCCTAGCGGGGCTGGAGATACGCAGTATTTT.

J is TRBJ1-1 and V is TRBV28; D remains ambiguous. The CDR3 loop spans 13 amino acids. V was pared by 6 bases and J by 6 bases, with 14 bases between. CDR1 is MDHEN and CDR2 is SYDVKM in the germline V gene. The DNA for the CDR3 is TGTGCCAGCAGCCCACCCAAGTTTGCTGAAGCTTTCTTT. Translating gives CASSPPKFAEAFF.

The sample holds one count of this clone. The chain has TRBV29-1 and TRBJ2-3; D is perhaps TRBD1 (5 bases). Germline assignment: CDR1 SQVTM and CDR2 ANQGSEA. This CDR3 region has 14 residues. V was pared by 4 bases and J by 0 bases, with 11 bases between. The CDR3 loop reads CSVGQSTSTDTQYF. CDR3 DNA sequence: TGCAGCGTTGGACAGTCGACTAGCACAGATACGCAGTATTTT.

There are a few counts of this clone. The rearrangement uses TRBV2 and TRBJ1-1; no definite D call. Germline CDR1 reads SNHLY; CDR2 reads FYNNEI. The CDR3 length is 15 residues. Trimming stripped 4 bases from V and 0 bases from J, with 12 bases between. This CDR3 is CASSGPITMNTEAFF. CDR3 DNA sequence: TGTGCCAGCAGTGGGCCGATAACCATGAACACTGAAGCTTTCTTT.

The J gene is TRBJ1-5, the V gene TRBV5-1, with D possibly matching TRBD1 (6 bases). CDR1 is SGHRS and CDR2 is YFSETQ in the germline V gene. Trimming took 0 bases from V and 5 from J, leaving 12 bases between them. The length of the CDR3 is 15 residues. The CDR3 coding sequence is TGCGCCAGCAGCTTGGGTGGGACAAGGGATCAGCCCCAGCATTTT. This codes for CASSLGGTRDQPQHF.

Details on this clone: Other DNA sequences in the sample encode the same CDR3. The chain links TRBV5-4 to TRBJ2-7; D unclear. Germline values: CDR1 SGHNT, CDR2 YYREEE (reference sequence). With 0 bases removed from V and 4 bases from J, the gap between germline ends came to 5 bases. This CDR3 is built from 12 residues. The CDR3 bases are TGTGCCAGCAGCTTGGGGGGATACGAGCAGTACTTC. This codes for CASSLGGYEQYF.

The chain is built from TRBV2 and TRBJ1-5; D unclear. Germline CDR1 is SNHLY and CDR2 is FYNNEI. The CDR3 extends over 14 amino acids. Trimming took off 0 bases at V and 7 bases at J, with 10 bases between the two ends. The CDR3 nucleotides read TGTGCCAGCAGTGAAGCGTGGTCTGGGCAGCCCCAGCATTTT. It encodes CASSEAWSGQPQHF.

The rearrangement links TRBV7-6 to TRBJ2-7; D is possibly TRBD1 (6 bases). In germline, CDR1 is SGHVS, CDR2 FNYEAQ. V was cut by 5 bases and J by 3 bases, with 17 bases left in between. The CDR3 loop spans 15 amino acids. The CDR3 DNA is TGTGCCAGCAGCACCGCGGCACAGGGTTACTACGAGCAGTACTTC. Its translation: CASSTAAQGYYEQYF. Using reference TRBV7-6 and TRBJ2-7 for the parts outside the CDR3, the full variable domain is GAGVSQSPRYKVTKRGQDVALRCDPISGHVSLYWYRQALGQGPEFLTYFNYEAQQDKSGLPNDRFSAERPEGSISTLTIQRTEQRDSAMYRCASSTAAQGYYEQYFGPGTRLTVT.

This chain links TRBV5-1 with TRBJ1-6, with D maybe TRBD1 (6 bases). The CDR3 runs 19 residues. CDR1 is SGHRS, CDR2 YFSETQ, per germline. Deletions cut 0 bases from V and 2 bases from J, with 18 bases between. For the CDR3, the DNA is TGCGCCAGCAGCTTGGAAACAGGGTTCATCGAGGCCTATAATTCACCCCTCCACTTT. Translating gives CASSLETGFIEAYNSPLHF.

V is TRBV5-1 and J is TRBJ2-5; D uncertain. The V end lost 4 bases, the J end lost 5 bases, and 12 bases lay between the germline ends. Germline lookup yields CDR1 SGHRS and CDR2 YFSETQ. This CDR3 comprises 13 residues. CDR3 sequence reads: CASSDWAKETQYF. The CDR3 coding sequence is TGCGCCAGCAGCGACTGGGCTAAGGAGACCCAGTACTTC.

The rearrangement uses TRBV7-9 and TRBJ1-2; 7 nucleotides match TRBD1. CDR3 length equals 16 residues. CDR1 is SEHNR and CDR2 is FQNEAQ in the germline V gene (reference sequence). Losses at the gene ends were 2 bases for V and 8 bases for J; bases not matched to a gene: 14. CDR3 sequence: CASSLKEPSGGGGYTF. CDR3 nucleotide sequence: TGTGCCAGCAGCTTAAAGGAGCCTTCAGGGGGAGGCGGCTACACCTTC. Supplemented by reference TRBV7-9 and TRBJ1-2, the full variable domain reads DTGVSQNPRHKITKRGQNVTFRCDPISEHNRLYWYRQTLGQGPEFLTYFQNEAQLEKSRLLSDRFSAERPKGSFSTLEIQRTEQGDSAMYLCASSLKEPSGGGGYTFGSGTRLTVV.

The chain combines TRBV19 with TRBJ2-5; D not certain. The germline V gene encodes CDR1 LNHDA and CDR2 SQIVND (reference sequence). The ends were cut back, 3 bases at V and 4 bases at J, with 3 bases in the middle. CDR3 length: 11 amino acids. CDR3 in amino acids: CASSMTETQYF. CDR3 sequence (DNA): TGTGCCAGTAGTATGACAGAGACCCAGTACTTC.

This chain uses TRBV2 with TRBJ1-5; D is undetermined. The ends were cut back, 5 bases at V and 1 base at J, with 15 bases in the middle. The CDR3 runs to 16 residues. From germline, CDR1 is SNHLY and CDR2 FYNNEI. CDR3 region: CASSPRLTLSNQPQHF. The CDR3 bases are TGTGCCAGCAGTCCGAGACTAACCTTAAGCAATCAGCCCCAGCATTTT.

The rearrangement joins TRBV11-3 to TRBJ2-7, with D possibly matching TRBD2 (5 bases). Germline V gives CDR1 SGHNT, CDR2 YENEEA. V was trimmed by 6 bases and J by 2 bases, leaving 23 bases between them. This CDR3 region has 17 residues. CDR3: CASSLVNWENPPYEQYF. CDR3 nucleotide sequence: TGTGCCAGCAGTCTTGTGAACTGGGAGAATCCACCCTACGAGCAGTACTTC.

The chain is built from TRBV6-7 and TRBJ2-7; D gene unclear. Being an ORF, TRBV6-7 has a function that is uncertain. Between the trimmed V and J ends, which lost 8 bases and 0 bases, there was a span of 17 bases. This CDR3 is built from 15 residues. The CDR3 sequence: CASLPRWNSSYEQYF. DNA of the CDR3: TGTGCCAGCCTGCCCCGTTGGAACAGCTCCTACGAGCAGTACTTC.

This clone came up once. V gene TRBV10-3 combines with J gene TRBJ1-1, with unresolved D. The germline V gene encodes CDR1 ENHRY and CDR2 SYGVKD. This CDR3 spans 14 amino acids. Deletions cut 3 bases from V and 4 bases from J, with 12 bases between. In nucleotides, the CDR3 is TGTGCCATCAGTGAACCGGGTGGAGGCACTGAAGCTTTCTTT. It is translated as CAISEPGGGTEAFF.

V gene TRBV5-1 combines with J gene TRBJ1-6; no clear D. V shed 4 bases and J shed 7 bases, with 9 bases lying between them. The CDR3 covers 13 residues. From germline, CDR1 is SGHRS and CDR2 YFSETQ. The CDR3 sequence: CASSDGPNSPLHF. CDR3 bases: TGCGCCAGCAGCGACGGCCCCAATTCACCCCTCCACTTT.

The chain has TRBV28 and TRBJ2-5; the match to TRBD2 covers 14 bases. After removal of 6 bases from V and 4 bases from J, the junction contained 7 bases not matched to a gene. This CDR3 comprises 16 residues. Germline CDR1 reads MDHEN; CDR2 reads SYDVKM. The CDR3 loop is CASSQTGTSGRETQYF. CDR3 DNA: TGTGCCAGCAGCCAAACCGGGACTAGCGGGAGAGAGACCCAGTACTTC.